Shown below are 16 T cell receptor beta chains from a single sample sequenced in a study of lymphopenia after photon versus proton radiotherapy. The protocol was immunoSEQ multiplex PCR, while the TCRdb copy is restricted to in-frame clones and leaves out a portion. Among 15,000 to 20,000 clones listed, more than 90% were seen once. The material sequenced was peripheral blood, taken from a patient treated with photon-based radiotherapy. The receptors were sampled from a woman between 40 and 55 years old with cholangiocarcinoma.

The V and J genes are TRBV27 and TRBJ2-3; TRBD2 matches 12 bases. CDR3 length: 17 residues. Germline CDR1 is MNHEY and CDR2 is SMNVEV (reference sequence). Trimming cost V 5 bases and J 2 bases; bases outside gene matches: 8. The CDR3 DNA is TGTGCCAGCAGTCCTCGGACTAGCGGGATATTCACAGATACGCAGTATTTT. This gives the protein CASSPRTSGIFTDTQYF.

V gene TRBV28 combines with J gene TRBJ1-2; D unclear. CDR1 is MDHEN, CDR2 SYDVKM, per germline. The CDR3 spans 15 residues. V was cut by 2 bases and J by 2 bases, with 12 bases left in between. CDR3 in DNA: TGTGCCAGCAGTTTAGGGGTCGTAGGGAACTATGGCTACACCTTC. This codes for CASSLGVVGNYGYTF.

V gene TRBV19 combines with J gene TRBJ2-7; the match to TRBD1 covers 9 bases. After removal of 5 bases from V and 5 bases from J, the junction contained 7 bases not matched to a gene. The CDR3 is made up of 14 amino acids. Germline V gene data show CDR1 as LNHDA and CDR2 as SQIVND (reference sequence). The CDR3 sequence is CASSDRDRAHEQYF. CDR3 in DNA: TGTGCCAGTAGTGACCGGGACAGGGCCCACGAGCAGTACTTC.

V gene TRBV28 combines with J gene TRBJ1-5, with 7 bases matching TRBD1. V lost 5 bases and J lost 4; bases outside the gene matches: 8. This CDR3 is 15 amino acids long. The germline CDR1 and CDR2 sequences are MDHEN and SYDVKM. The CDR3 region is CASSLTGMVNQPQHF. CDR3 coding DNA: TGTGCCAGCAGTCTGACAGGGATGGTGAATCAGCCCCAGCATTTT.

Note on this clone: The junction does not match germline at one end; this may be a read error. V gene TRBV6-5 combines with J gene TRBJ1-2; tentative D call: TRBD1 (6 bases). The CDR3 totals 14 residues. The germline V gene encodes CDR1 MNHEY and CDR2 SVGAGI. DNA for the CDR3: TGTGCCAGCAGTCACTCGGACAGTAACTATGGCTACACCTTC. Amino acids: CASSHSDSNYGYTF.

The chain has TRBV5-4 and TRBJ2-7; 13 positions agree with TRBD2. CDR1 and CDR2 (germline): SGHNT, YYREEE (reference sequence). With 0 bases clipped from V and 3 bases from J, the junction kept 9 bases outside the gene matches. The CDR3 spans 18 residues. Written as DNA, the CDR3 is TGTGCCAGCAGCTTGGGGACTAGCGGGAGTCTCCCAATCTACGAGCAGTACTTC. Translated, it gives CASSLGTSGSLPIYEQYF.

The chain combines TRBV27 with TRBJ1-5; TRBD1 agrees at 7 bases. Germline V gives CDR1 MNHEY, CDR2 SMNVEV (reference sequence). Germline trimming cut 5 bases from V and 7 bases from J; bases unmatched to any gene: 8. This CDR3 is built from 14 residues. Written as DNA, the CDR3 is TGTGCCAGCAGTGCCGACAGGGTCCAGCAGCCCCAGCATTTT. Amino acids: CASSADRVQQPQHF.

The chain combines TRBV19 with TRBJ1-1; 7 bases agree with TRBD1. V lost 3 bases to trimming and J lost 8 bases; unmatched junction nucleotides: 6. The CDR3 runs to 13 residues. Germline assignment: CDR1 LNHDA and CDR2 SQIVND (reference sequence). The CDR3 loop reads CASSISTGREAFF. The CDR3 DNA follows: TGTGCCAGTAGTATCTCGACAGGGCGAGAAGCTTTCTTT.

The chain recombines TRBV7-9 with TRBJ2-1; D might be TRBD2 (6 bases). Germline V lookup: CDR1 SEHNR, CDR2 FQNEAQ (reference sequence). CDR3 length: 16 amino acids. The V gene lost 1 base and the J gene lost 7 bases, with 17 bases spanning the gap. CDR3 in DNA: TGTGCCAGCAGCTTAGGGGCCGGGCTAGCGAGTAATGAGCAGTTCTTC. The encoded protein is CASSLGAGLASNEQFF.

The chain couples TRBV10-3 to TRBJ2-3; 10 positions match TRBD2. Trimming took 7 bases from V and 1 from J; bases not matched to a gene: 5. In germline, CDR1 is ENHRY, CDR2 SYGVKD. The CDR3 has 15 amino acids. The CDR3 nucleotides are TGTGCCATCACTTCCCTAGCGGGGGGCACAGATACGCAGTATTTT. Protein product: CAITSLAGGTDTQYF.

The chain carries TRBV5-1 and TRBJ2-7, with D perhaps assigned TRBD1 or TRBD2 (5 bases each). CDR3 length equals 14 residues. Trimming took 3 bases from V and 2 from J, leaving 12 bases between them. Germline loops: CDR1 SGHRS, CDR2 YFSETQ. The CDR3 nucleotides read TGCGCCAGCAGCTACGTACCGGGACCCTACGAGCAGTACTTC. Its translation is CASSYVPGPYEQYF.

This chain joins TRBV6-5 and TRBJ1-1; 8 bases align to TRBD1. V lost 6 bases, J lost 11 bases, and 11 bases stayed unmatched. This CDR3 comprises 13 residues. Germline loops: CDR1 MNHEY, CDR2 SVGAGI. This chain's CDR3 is CASSMTGAGGAFF. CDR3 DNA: TGTGCCAGCAGCATGACAGGGGCCGGGGGCGCTTTCTTT.

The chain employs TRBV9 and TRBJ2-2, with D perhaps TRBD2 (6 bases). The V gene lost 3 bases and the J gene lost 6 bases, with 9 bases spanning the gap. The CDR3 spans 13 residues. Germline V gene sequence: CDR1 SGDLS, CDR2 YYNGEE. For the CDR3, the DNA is TGTGCCAGCAGCGGCGGGATAGCCGGGGAGCTGTTTTTT. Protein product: CASSGGIAGELFF. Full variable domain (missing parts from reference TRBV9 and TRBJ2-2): DSGVTQTPKHLITATGQRVTLRCSPRSGDLSVYWYQQSLDQGLQFLIQYYNGEERAKGNILERFSAQQFPDLHSELNLSSLELGDSALYFCASSGGIAGELFFGEGSRLTVL.

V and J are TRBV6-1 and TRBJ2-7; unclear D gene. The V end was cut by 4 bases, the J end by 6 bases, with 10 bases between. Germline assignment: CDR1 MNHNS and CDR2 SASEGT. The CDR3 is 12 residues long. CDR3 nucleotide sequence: TGTGCCAGCAGTGTCAGGCTGGGCGAGCAGTACTTC. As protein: CASSVRLGEQYF.

The CDR3 coding sequence is TGCAGCGTCCGGGACAGTGGGGCAGATACGCAGTATTTT. Residues: CSVRDSGADTQYF. The chain links TRBV29-1 to TRBJ2-3; 7 bases align to TRBD1. The germline V gene encodes CDR1 SQVTM and CDR2 ANQGSEA. Germline trimming cut 6 bases from V and 4 bases from J; bases unmatched to any gene: 7. CDR3 size: 13 residues.

CDR3 DNA sequence: TGTGCCAGCACCTACACCACAGGAAACGAGCAGTACTTC. Protein sequence: CASTYTTGNEQYF. The chain carries TRBV6-6 and TRBJ2-7, with D perhaps TRBD1 (5 bases). Germline CDR1 MNHNY, CDR2 SVGAGI (reference sequence). The germline V and J ends were trimmed by 7 bases and 5 bases, with 15 bases remaining between them. This CDR3 has 13 residues.